Sequencing of this TCR beta chain was carried out in a study of regulatory T cells. Study conclusions and caveats: In CD3G-deficient patients, conventional CD4+ T cells were enriched for hydrophobic CDR3 residues at positions 6 and 7.

As concerns this clone: Antigen: not known.

Primers: 52 TRBV forward and 13 TRBJ reverse. Clones were sequenced by immunoSEQ multiplex PCR, and TCRdb holds only the in-frame ones, with some missing. Among under 45,000 clones listed, about 88% were seen once. The J segment lost 6 bases and the V segment lost 0 bases, leaving 4 bases of the junction unmatched. Germline V CDR1 and CDR2: SGHAT, FQNNGV. The CDR3 runs 15 residues. The sequence was collected from a person aged 18 to 29 with CD3G deficiency. The sample consisted of conventional CD4+ T cells sorted from blood. The chain has TRBV11-2 and TRBJ2-2; 7 bases map to TRBD2. CDR3 DNA sequence: TGTGCCAGCAGCTTAGAGGGACTAAGATCCGGGGAGCTGTTTTTT. This gives the protein CASSLEGLRSGELFF.